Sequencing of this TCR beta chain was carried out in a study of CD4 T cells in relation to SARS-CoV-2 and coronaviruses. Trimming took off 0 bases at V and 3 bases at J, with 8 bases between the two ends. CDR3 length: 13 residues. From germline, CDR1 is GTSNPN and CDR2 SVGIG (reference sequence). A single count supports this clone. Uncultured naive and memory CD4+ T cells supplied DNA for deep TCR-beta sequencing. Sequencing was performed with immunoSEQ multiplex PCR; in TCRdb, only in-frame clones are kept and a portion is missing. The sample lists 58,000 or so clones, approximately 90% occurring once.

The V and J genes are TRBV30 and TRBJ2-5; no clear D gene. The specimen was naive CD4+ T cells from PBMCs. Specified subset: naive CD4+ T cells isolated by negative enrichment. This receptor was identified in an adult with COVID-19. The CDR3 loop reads CAWSVLAEETQYF. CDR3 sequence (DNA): TGTGCCTGGAGTGTACTCGCGGAAGAGACCCAGTACTTC. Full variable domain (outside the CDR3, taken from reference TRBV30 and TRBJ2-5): SQTIHQWPATLVQPVGSPLSLECTVEGTSNPNLYWYRQAAGRGLQLLFYSVGIGQISSEVPQNLSASRPQDRQFILSSKKLLLSDSGFYLCAWSVLAEETQYFGPGTRLLVL.